The 14 T cell receptor beta chains presented below share a single source sample, sequenced in a study of blood T cell repertoires in COVID-19. TCRdb keeps only in-frame clones here, not all; method: immunoSEQ multiplex PCR. Counted here are 90,000 to 140,000 clones, around 81% occurring once; the ten biggest clones make up over 35%. Sequenced input: peripheral blood. All receptors derive from a man aged 80 or over with acute or convalescent COVID-19.

This clone was counted once. V gene TRBV30 combines with J gene TRBJ2-7; weak D call: TRBD2 (5 bases). The length of the CDR3 is 13 residues. Germline values: CDR1 GTSNPN, CDR2 SVGIG (reference sequence). The V end lost 0 bases, the J end lost 9 bases, and 15 bases lay between the germline ends. The chain's CDR3 is CAWSVSASAGQYF. The CDR3 bases are TGTGCCTGGAGTGTGTCGGCCAGCGCGGGGCAGTACTTC.

This chain links TRBV27 with TRBJ1-3, with TRBD1 matching 11 bases. This CDR3 is 16 amino acids long. V gave up 5 bases and J gave up 3 bases; unmatched junction bases: 6. CDR1 and CDR2 from the germline V gene are MNHEY and SMNVEV (reference sequence). The CDR3 nucleotides are TGTGCCAGCAGTCCGTATGGGACAGGGGGTGGAAACACCATATATTTT. It translates to CASSPYGTGGGNTIYF.

The J gene is TRBJ2-7, the V gene TRBV7-9; D perhaps matches TRBD1 (6 bases). Germline V gene data show CDR1 as SEHNR and CDR2 as FQNEAQ (reference sequence). CDR3 size: 13 residues. V was clipped by 1 base and J by 4 bases, with 8 bases between them. In DNA form, the CDR3 reads TGTGCCAGCAGCTTAGGGGGACAATACGAGCAGTACTTC. Protein product: CASSLGGQYEQYF. Variable domain in full (rest from reference TRBV7-9 and TRBJ2-7): DTGVSQNPRHKITKRGQNVTFRCDPISEHNRLYWYRQTLGQGPEFLTYFQNEAQLEKSRLLSDRFSAERPKGSFSTLEIQRTEQGDSAMYLCASSLGGQYEQYFGPGTRLTVT.

The chain carries TRBV28 and TRBJ2-7, with 10 bases fitting TRBD1. The CDR3 spans 15 residues. Trimming took 10 bases from V and 3 from J; bases not matched to a gene: 12. The germline V gene encodes CDR1 MDHEN and CDR2 SYDVKM. CDR3 sequence (DNA): TGTGCCACCGCCGAGTCCGGGACAGGGGACTACGAGCAGTACTTC. It translates to CATAESGTGDYEQYF.

The V and J genes are TRBV19 and TRBJ2-5, with 8 positions matching TRBD2. V shed 0 bases and J 4 bases; nucleotides not matched to a gene: 4. This CDR3 spans 15 amino acids. Per germline, CDR1 LNHDA and CDR2 SQIVND (reference sequence). The CDR3 spells CASSIEAGVGETQYF. The CDR3 bases are TGTGCCAGTAGTATAGAAGCGGGAGTCGGAGAGACCCAGTACTTC.

This rearrangement joins TRBV29-1 to TRBJ2-5, with D perhaps TRBD2 (6 bases). The V gene lost 4 bases and the J gene lost 2 bases, with 8 bases spanning the gap. The CDR3 is 12 residues long. Germline V gene sequence: CDR1 SQVTM, CDR2 ANQGSEA. CDR3 amino acids: CSVVGLQETQYF. The CDR3 nucleotides read TGCAGCGTTGTGGGACTTCAAGAGACCCAGTACTTC. The whole variable domain, filled in from reference TRBV29-1 and TRBJ2-5, reads SAVISQKPSRDICQRGTSLTIQCQVDSQVTMMFWYRQQPGQSLTLIATANQGSEATYESGFVIDKFPISRPNLTFSTLTVSNMSPEDSSIYLCSVVGLQETQYFGPGTRLLVL.

This clone has just one count. The rearrangement links TRBV7-3 to TRBJ2-1; 10 bases align to TRBD1. CDR3 length equals 15 residues. Trimming took 5 bases from V and 8 from J; bases not matched to a gene: 9. Per the germline V gene, CDR1 is SGHTA and CDR2 is FQGTGA. The CDR3 protein is CASSPDRGRQYEQFF. Here the CDR3 DNA reads TGTGCCAGCAGCCCGGACAGGGGGAGGCAATATGAGCAGTTCTTC.

This clone was observed a handful of times. The rearrangement joins TRBV5-5 to TRBJ1-1, with 7 nucleotides matching TRBD1. V lost 2 bases, J lost 0 bases, and 7 bases stayed unmatched. The CDR3 loop spans 16 amino acids. Germline V gene sequence: CDR1 SGHKS, CDR2 YYEKEE (reference sequence). CDR3 sequence reads: CASSLGSGQLNTEAFF. CDR3 nucleotides: TGTGCCAGCAGCTTAGGTTCGGGACAGTTGAACACTGAAGCTTTCTTT. The variable domain in full, with the rest retrieved from reference TRBV5-5 and TRBJ1-1, is DAGVTQSPTHLIKTRGQQVTLRCSPISGHKSVSWYQQVLGQGPQFIFQYYEKEERGRGNFPDRFSARQFPNYSSELNVNALLLGDSALYLCASSLGSGQLNTEAFFGQGTRLTVV.

The chain is built from TRBV14 and TRBJ2-7; 12 bases align to TRBD2. Trimming cost V 4 bases and J 3 bases; bases outside gene matches: 7. Germline values: CDR1 SGHDN, CDR2 FVKESK. The CDR3 loop spans 16 amino acids. This CDR3 reads CASSPRTSGRRYEQYF. The CDR3 DNA reads as TGTGCCAGCAGCCCCCGTACTAGCGGGAGGCGCTACGAGCAGTACTTC. Looking up the rest from reference TRBV14 and TRBJ2-7 gives the full variable domain: EAGVTQFPSHSVIEKGQTVTLRCDPISGHDNLYWYRRVMGKEIKFLLHFVKESKQDESGMPNNRFLAERTGGTYSTLKVQPAELEDSGVYFCASSPRTSGRRYEQYFGPGTRLTVT.

This clone was recorded a few times. The chain employs TRBV6-1 and TRBJ2-1; no reliable D call. The CDR3 spans 12 residues. Trimming left V 3 bases short and J 4 bases short, with 4 bases between. Germline V gene sequence: CDR1 MNHNS, CDR2 SASEGT. This CDR3 is CASSDRYNEQFF. The CDR3 coding sequence is TGTGCCAGCAGTGACAGGTACAATGAGCAGTTCTTC.

The V gene is TRBV25-1, the J gene TRBJ2-3, with D tentatively TRBD2 (6 bases). Per germline, CDR1 MGHDK and CDR2 SYGVNS. The ends were cut back, 10 bases at V and 2 bases at J, with 16 bases in the middle. The CDR3 covers 14 residues. The CDR3 nucleotides are TGTGCCACCTCAGCTACGCGGGACACAGATACGCAGTATTTT. Translated: CATSATRDTDTQYF.

The genes are TRBV9 and TRBJ2-7; TRBD1 matches at 12 bases. The V gene end was trimmed by 4 bases and the J gene end by 6 bases; junction bases not matched to a gene: 8. This CDR3 has 15 residues. CDR1 and CDR2 from the germline V gene are SGDLS and YYNGEE. The CDR3 reads CASSPTGTGGSEQYF. The CDR3, as DNA: TGTGCCAGCAGCCCAACCGGGACAGGGGGCAGCGAGCAGTACTTC.

The rearrangement uses TRBV6-5 and TRBJ2-7, with D uncertain. The V gene lost 2 bases and the J gene lost 6 bases, with 11 bases spanning the gap. Germline loops: CDR1 MNHEY, CDR2 SVGAGI. The CDR3 runs to 13 residues. Here the CDR3 DNA reads TGTGCCAGCAGTTACGAGGCAGTGAGCGAGCAGTACTTC. Translation gives CASSYEAVSEQYF.

The genes are TRBV20-1 and TRBJ2-7, with 8 bases that match TRBD2. J lost 3 bases, V lost 3 bases, and 4 bases had no gene match. CDR3 length: 13 amino acids. CDR1 and CDR2 (germline): DFQATT, SNEGSKA (reference sequence). In nucleotides, the CDR3 is TGCAGTGCTAGTTCTAGCGGGTTCTACGAGCAGTACTTC. It yields the protein CSASSSGFYEQYF.